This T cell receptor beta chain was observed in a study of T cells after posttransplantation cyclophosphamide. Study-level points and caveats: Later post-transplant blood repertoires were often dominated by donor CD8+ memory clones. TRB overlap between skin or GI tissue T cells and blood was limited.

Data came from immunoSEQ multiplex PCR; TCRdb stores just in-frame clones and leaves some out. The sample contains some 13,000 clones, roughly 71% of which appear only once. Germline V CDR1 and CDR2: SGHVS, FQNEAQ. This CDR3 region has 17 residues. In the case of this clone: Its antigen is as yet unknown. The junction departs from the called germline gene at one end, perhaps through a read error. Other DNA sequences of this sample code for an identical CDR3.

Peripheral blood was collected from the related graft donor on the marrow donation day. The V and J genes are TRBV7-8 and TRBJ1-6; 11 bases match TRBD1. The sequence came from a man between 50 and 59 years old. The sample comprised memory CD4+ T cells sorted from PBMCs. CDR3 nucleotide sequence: TGTGCCAGCAGCCCAAGGACAGGGGGCTCCTATAATTCCCCCCTCCACTTT. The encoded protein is CASSPRTGGSYNSPLHF.